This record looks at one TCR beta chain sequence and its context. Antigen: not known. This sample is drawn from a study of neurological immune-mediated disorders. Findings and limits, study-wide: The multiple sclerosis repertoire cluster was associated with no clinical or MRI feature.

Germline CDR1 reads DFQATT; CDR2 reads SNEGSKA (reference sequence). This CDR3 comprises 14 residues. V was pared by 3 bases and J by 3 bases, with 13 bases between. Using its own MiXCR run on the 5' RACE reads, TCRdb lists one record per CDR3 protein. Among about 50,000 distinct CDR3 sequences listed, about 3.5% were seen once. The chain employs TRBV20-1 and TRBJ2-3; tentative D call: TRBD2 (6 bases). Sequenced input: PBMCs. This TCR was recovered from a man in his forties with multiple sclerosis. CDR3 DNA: TGCAGTGCTAGCATGAATGGGGGGACAGATACGCAGTATTTT. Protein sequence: CSASMNGGTDTQYF.